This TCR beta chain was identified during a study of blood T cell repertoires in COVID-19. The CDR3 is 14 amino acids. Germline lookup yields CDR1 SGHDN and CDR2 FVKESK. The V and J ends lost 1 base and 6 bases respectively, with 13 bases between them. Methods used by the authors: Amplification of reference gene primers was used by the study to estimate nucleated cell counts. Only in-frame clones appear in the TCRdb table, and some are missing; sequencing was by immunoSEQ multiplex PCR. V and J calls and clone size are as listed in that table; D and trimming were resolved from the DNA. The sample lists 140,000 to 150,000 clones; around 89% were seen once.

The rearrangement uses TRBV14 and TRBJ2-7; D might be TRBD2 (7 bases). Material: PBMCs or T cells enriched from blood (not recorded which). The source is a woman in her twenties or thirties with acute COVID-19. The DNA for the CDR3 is TGTGCCAGCAGCCAAGGGGGGGGCGCGGCCGAGCAGTACTTC. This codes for CASSQGGGAAEQYF.